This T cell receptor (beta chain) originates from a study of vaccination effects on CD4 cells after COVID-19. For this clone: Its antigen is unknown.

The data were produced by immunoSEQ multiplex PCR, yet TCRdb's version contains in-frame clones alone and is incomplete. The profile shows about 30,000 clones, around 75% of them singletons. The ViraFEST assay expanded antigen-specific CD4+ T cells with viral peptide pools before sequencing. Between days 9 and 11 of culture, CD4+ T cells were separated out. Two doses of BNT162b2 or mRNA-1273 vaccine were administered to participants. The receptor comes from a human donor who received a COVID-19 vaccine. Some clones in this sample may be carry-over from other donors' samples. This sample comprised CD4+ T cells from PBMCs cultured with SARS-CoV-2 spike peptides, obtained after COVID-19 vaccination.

The CDR3 spells CAISDDMGSLQPQHF. The CDR3, as DNA: TGTGCCATCAGTGACGATATGGGGTCGTTACAGCCCCAGCATTTT. The chain recombines TRBV10-3 with TRBJ1-5; D unclear. CDR1 is ENHRY and CDR2 is SYGVKD in the germline V gene. The CDR3 loop spans 15 amino acids. V was clipped by 3 bases and J by 7 bases, with 16 bases between them.